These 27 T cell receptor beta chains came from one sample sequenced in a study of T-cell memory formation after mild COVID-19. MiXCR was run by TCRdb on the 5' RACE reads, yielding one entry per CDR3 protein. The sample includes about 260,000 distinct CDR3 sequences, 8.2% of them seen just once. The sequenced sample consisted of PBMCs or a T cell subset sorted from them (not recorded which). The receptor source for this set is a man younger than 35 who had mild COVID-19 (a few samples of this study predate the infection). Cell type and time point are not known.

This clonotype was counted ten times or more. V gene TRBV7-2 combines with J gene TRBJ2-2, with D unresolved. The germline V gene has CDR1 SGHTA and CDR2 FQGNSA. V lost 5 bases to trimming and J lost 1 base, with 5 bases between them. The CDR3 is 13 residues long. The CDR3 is CASSPGNTGELFF. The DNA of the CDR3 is TGTGCCAGCAGCCCCGGGAACACCGGGGAGCTGTTTTTT. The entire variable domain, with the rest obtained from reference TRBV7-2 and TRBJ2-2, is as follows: GAGVSQSPSNKVTEKGKDVELRCDPISGHTALYWYRQSLGQGLEFLIYFQGNSAPDKSGLPSDRFSAERTGGSVSTLTIQRTQQEDSAVYLCASSPGNTGELFFGEGSRLTVL.

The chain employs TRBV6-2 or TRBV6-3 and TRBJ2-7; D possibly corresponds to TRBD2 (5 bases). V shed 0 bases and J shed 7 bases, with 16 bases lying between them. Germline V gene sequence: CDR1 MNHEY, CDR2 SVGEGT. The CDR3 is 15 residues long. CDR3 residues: CASSYSDEGPGEQYF. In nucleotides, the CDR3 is TGTGCCAGCAGTTACTCCGACGAGGGTCCGGGGGAGCAGTACTTC.

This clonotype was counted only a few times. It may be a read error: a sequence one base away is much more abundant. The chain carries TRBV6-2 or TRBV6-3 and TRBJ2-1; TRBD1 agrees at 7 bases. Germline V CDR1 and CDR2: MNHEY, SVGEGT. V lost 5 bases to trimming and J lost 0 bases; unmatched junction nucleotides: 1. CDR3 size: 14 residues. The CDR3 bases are TGTGCCAGCAGTGGGGACAGCTCCTACAATGAGCAGTTCTTC. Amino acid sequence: CASSGDSSYNEQFF.

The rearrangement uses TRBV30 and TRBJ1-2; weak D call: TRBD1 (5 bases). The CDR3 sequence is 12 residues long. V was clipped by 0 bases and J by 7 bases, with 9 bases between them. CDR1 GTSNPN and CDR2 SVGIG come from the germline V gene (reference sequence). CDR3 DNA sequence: TGTGCCTGGAGTGTCGGAGGGACTGGCTACACCTTC. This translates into CAWSVGGTGYTF.

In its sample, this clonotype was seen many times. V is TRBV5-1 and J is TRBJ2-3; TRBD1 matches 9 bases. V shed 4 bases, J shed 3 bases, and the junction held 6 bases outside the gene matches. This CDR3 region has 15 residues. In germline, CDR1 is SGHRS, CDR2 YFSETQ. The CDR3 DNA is TGCGCCAGCAGCGGCCGACAGGGGGTTACAGATACGCAGTATTTT. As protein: CASSGRQGVTDTQYF.

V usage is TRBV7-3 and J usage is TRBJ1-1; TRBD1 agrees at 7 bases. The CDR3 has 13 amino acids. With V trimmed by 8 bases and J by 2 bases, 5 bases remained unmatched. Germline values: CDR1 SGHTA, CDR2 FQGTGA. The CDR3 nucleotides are TGTGCCAGCCAAGGACAGGCTAACACTGAAGCTTTCTTT. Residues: CASQGQANTEAFF. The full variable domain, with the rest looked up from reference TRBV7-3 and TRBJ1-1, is GAGVSQTPSNKVTEKGKYVELRCDPISGHTALYWYRQSLGQGPEFLIYFQGTGAADDSGLPNDRFFAVRPEGSVSTLKIQRTERGDSAVYLCASQGQANTEAFFGQGTRLTVV.

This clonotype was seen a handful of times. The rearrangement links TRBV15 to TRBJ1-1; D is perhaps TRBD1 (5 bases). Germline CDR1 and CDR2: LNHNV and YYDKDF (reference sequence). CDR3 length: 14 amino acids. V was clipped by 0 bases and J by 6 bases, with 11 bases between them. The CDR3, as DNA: TGTGCCACCAGCAGAGATAATGGGGCGTCTGAAGCTTTCTTT. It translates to CATSRDNGASEAFF.

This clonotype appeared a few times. The CDR3 region is CASSSSGGAYDEQFF. CDR3 DNA sequence: TGCGCCAGCAGCTCTAGCGGGGGGGCCTATGATGAGCAGTTCTTC. This chain links TRBV5-1 with TRBJ2-1; 12 nucleotides match TRBD2. CDR3 size: 15 residues. Germline CDR1 is SGHRS and CDR2 is YFSETQ. V was clipped by 3 bases and J by 8 bases; unmatched bases: 6.

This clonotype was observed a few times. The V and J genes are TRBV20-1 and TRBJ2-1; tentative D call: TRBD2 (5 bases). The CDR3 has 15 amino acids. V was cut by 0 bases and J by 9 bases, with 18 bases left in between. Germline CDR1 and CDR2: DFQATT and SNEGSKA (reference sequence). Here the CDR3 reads CSAREPGTRLGEQFF. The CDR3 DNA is TGCAGTGCTAGAGAGCCGGGAACTCGCTTGGGTGAGCAGTTCTTC.

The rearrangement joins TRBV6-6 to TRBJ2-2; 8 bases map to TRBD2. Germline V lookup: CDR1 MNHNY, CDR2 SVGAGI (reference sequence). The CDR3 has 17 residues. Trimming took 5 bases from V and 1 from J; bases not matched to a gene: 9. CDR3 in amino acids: CASSPPLRGGNTGELFF. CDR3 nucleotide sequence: TGTGCCAGCAGTCCCCCGTTACGGGGGGGGAACACCGGGGAGCTGTTTTTT.

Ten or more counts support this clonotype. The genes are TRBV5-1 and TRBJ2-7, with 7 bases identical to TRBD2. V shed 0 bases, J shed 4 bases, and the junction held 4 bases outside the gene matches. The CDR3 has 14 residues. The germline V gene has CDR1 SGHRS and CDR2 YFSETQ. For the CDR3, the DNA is TGCGCCAGCAGCTTGGCCGCTAGCGGATACGAGCAGTACTTC. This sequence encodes CASSLAASGYEQYF.

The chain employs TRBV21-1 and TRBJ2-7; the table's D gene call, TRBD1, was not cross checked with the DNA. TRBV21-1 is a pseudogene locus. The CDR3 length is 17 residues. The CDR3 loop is CASSKQGSDRVDYEQYV. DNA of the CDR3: TGTGCCAGCAGCAAACAGGGGTCCGACAGGGTGGACTACGAGCAGTATGTC.

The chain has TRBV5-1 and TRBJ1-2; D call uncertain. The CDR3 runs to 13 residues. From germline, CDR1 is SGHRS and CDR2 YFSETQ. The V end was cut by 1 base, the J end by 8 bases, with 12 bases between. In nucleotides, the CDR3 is TGCGCCAGCAGCTTGAGCCCACTTCTCGGCTACACCTTC. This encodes CASSLSPLLGYTF. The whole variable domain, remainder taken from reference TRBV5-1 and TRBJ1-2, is KAGVTQTPRYLIKTRGQQVTLSCSPISGHRSVSWYQQTPGQGLQFLFEYFSETQRNKGNFPGRFSGRQFSNSRSEMNVSTLELGDSALYLCASSLSPLLGYTFGSGTRLTVV.

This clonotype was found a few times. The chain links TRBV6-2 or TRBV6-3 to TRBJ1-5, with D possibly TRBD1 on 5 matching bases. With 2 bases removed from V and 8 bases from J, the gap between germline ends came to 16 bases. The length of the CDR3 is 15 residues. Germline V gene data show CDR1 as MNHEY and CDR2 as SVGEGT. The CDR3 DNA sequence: TGTGCCAGCAGTTACGAGTCGGGGCCGCGGGAGCCCCAGCATTTT. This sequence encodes CASSYESGPREPQHF.

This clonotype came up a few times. CDR3 region: CASSLAQRGTEAFF. In nucleotides, the CDR3 is TGTGCCAGCAGCTTAGCTCAGAGGGGAACTGAAGCTTTCTTT. The chain uses TRBV7-2 and TRBJ1-1; possibly TRBD1 for D (5 bases). V dropped 0 bases and J dropped 5 bases, with 10 bases sitting between them. The CDR3 loop spans 14 amino acids. Germline lookup yields CDR1 SGHTA and CDR2 FQGNSA.

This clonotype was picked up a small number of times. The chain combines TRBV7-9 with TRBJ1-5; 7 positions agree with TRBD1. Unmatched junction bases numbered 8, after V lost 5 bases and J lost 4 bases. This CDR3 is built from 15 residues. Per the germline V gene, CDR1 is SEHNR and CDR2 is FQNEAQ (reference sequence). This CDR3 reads CASSNSGQINQPQHF. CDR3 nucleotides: TGTGCCAGCAGCAATTCGGGACAGATAAATCAGCCCCAGCATTTT.

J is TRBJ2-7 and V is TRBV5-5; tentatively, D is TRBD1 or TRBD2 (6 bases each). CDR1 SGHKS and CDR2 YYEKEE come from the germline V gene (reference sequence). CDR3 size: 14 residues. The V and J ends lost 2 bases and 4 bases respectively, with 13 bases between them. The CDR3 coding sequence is TGTGCCAGCAGCTTCGGTTGGGGGGCGTACGAGCAGTACGTC. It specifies CASSFGWGAYEQYV.

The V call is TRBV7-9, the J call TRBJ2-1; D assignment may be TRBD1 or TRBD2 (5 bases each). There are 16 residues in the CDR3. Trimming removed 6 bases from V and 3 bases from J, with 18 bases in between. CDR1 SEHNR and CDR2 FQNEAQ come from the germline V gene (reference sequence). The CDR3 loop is CASSLGRFGHYNEQFF. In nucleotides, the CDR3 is TGTGCCAGCAGTCTAGGGAGATTTGGACACTACAATGAGCAGTTCTTC.

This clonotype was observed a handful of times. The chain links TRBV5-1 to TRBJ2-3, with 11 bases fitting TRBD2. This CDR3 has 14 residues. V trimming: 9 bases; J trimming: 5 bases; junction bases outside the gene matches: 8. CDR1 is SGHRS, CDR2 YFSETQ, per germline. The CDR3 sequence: CATRSGGAIDTQYF. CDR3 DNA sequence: TGCGCCACCCGTAGCGGGGGGGCGATAGATACGCAGTATTTT.

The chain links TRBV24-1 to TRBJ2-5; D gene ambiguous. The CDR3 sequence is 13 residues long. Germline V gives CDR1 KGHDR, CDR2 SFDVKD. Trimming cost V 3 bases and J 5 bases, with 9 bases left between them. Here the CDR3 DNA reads TGTGCCACCAGTGATGGTAGTAGGGAGACCCAGTACTTC. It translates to CATSDGSRETQYF.

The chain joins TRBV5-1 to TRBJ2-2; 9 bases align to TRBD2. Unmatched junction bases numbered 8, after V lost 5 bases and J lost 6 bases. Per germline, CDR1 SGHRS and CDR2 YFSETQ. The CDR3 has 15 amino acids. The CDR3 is CASRPAGGGAGELFF. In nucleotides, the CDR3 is TGCGCCAGCAGACCAGCGGGGGGCGGCGCCGGGGAGCTGTTTTTT.

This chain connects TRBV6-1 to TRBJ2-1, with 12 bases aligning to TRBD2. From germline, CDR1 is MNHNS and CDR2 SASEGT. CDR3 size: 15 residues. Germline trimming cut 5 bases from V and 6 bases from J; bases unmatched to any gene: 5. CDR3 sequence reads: CASSSSGGAFNEQFF. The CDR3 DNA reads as TGTGCCAGCAGTTCTAGCGGGGGGGCGTTCAATGAGCAGTTCTTC.

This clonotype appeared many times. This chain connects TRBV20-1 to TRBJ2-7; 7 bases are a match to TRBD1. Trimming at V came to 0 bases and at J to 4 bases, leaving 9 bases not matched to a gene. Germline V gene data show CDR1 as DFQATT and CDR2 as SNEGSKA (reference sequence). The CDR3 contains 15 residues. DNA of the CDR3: TGCAGTGCTAGAGATCCGGGGACAGAAAAATACGAGCAGTACTTC. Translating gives CSARDPGTEKYEQYF.

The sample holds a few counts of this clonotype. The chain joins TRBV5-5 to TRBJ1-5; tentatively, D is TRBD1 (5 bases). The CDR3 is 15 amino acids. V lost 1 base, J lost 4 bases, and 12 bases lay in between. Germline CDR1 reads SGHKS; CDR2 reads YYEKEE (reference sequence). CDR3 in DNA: TGTGCCAGCAGCTTGACCCAGGGTCGAAATCAGCCCCAGCATTTT. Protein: CASSLTQGRNQPQHF.

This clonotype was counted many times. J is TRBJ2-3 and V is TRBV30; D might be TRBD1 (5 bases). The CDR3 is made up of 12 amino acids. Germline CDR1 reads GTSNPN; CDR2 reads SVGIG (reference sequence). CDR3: CAAGPNTDTQYF. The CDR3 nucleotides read TGTGCTGCAGGGCCGAACACAGATACGCAGTATTTT.

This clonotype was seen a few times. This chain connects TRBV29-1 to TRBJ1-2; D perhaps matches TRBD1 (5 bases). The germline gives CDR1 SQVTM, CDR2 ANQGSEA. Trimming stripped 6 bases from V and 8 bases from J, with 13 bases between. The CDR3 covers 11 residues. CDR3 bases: TGCAGCGTCGCCTTGGGGGAAGGCTACACCTTC. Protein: CSVALGEGYTF.

This CDR3 is CASRGLRRQYV. Here the CDR3 DNA reads TGTGCCAGCCGAGGGCTGAGGAGGCAGTACGTC. The chain couples TRBV6-6 to TRBJ2-7; D may be TRBD2 (5 bases). The CDR3 runs 11 residues. Trimming shortened V by 8 bases and J by 9 bases, and 14 bases separated the two germline ends. Per germline, CDR1 MNHNY and CDR2 SVGAGI (reference sequence).